This TCR beta chain was retrieved from a study of T cells in localized non-small cell lung cancer. Study-wide findings and caveats: There was an association of higher blood T cell density with longer overall survival. In adjacent lung, a median approximately 60 of the top 100 tumor clones were found. Peak T cell clonality was found in uninvolved adjacent lung, exceeding tumor.

TCRdb's table, derived via immunoSEQ multiplex PCR, lists solely in-frame clones and lacks some. In the table there are around 2,700 clones, roughly 30% of which are singletons. The sample holds a few counts of this clone. Its matching antigen is unknown. V dropped 6 bases and J dropped 1; count of bases not matched to a gene: 8. The CDR3 totals 15 residues. The germline V gene encodes CDR1 MNHGY and CDR2 SAAAGT. This chain joins TRBV6-8 and TRBJ1-1; TRBD1 matches 7 bases. The TCR was taken from a female donor aged 60 or older with stage I lung adenocarcinoma. Specimen: lung tumor tissue, collected before any cancer treatment. For the CDR3, the DNA is TGTGCCAGCAGGATTACAGGGGATACGAACACTGAAGCTTTCTTT. Translation gives CASRITGDTNTEAFF.